The present T cell receptor beta chain was sequenced within a study of metastatic and nonmetastatic thyroid tumors. This clone was recorded a few times. Its target is unknown. In the original processing: Building a distant-metastasis classifier for papillary thyroid cancer drew on CDR3 differences across clinicopathological groups. MiXCR reprocessed the PCR reads for TCRdb. Clone size and V and J calls follow TCRdb, not the original study. The table includes about 70,000 clones, roughly a sixth detected once. The entire patient cohort was treatment-naive prior to thyroid surgery. General observations from the study: It was reported that TCR beta diversity was significantly higher in malignant thyroid tumors than benign nodules, in blood and tumor.

This receptor was identified in a female donor with papillary thyroid cancer or a benign thyroid nodule (not recorded which). Some clones in this sample may be carry-over from other donors' samples. The specimen was blood.

In nucleotides, the CDR3 is TGTGCCAGCAGCTTGTATGGTAGCACAGATACGCAGTATTTT. Protein: CASSLYGSTDTQYF. J is TRBJ2-3 and V is TRBV5-4; no definite D call. Trimming took 1 base from V and 0 from J, leaving 6 bases between them. Germline CDR1 SGHNT, CDR2 YYREEE (reference sequence). The CDR3 consists of 14 residues.